A selection of T cell receptor beta chains follows, all from one sample in a study of read filtering for tumor transcriptome and immune sequencing. Each CDR3 protein is one row after TCRdb ran MiXCR on the reads. The sample has some 130,000 distinct CDR3 sequences; 13% are singletons. Sequencing was carried out using a population of CD138-negative cells sorted from bone marrow. The receptors stem from a donor aged 40 or over with multiple myeloma. CDR3s include the opening cysteine and the closing phenylalanine or tryptophan. The order of the fields is V gene, clone size, D gene, J gene, CDR3 DNA, CDR3 protein. D genes are given only for firm matches. Only some rows state a clone size, as once, few, many or a class for expanded clones.

V gene: TRBV20-1
clone size: many
D gene: TRBD2
J gene: TRBJ2-5
CDR3 DNA: TGCAGTGCTAGAGATGTTAGCGGGAGGGCCGGAGAGACCCAGTACTTC
CDR3 protein: CSARDVSGRAGETQYF

V gene: TRBV7-9
clone size: many
D gene: .
J gene: TRBJ2-1
CDR3 DNA: TGTGCCAGCAGCTTAGGACAGTCCTACAATGAGCAGTTCTTC
CDR3 protein: CASSLGQSYNEQFF

V gene: TRBV29-1
clone size: .
D gene: .
J gene: TRBJ2-2
CDR3 DNA: TGCAGCGCTGGGGGACTTCTTAACACCGGGGAGCTGTTTTTT
CDR3 protein: CSAGGLLNTGELFF

V gene: TRBV7-9
clone size: many
D gene: TRBD2
J gene: TRBJ2-3
CDR3 DNA: TGTGCCAGCAGCTCGATAGCGGGAGCAGAAATGGATACGCAGTATTTT
CDR3 protein: CASSSIAGAEMDTQYF

V gene: TRBV20-1
clone size: many
D gene: TRBD1
J gene: TRBJ1-5
CDR3 DNA: TGCAGTGCTACCCGGACAGGGGGAGATCAGCCCCAGCATTTT
CDR3 protein: CSATRTGGDQPQHF

V gene: TRBV5-1
clone size: many
D gene: .
J gene: TRBJ1-1
CDR3 DNA: TGCGCCAGCAGCTTGGCCGAGGACACTGAAGCTTTCTTT
CDR3 protein: CASSLAEDTEAFF

V gene: TRBV7-6
clone size: .
D gene: .
J gene: TRBJ2-5
CDR3 DNA: TGTGCCAGCAGCCAGGGGCCGGCGGCTGAAGAGACCCAGTACTTC
CDR3 protein: CASSQGPAAEETQYF

V gene: TRBV11-2
clone size: .
D gene: TRBD2
J gene: TRBJ2-2
CDR3 DNA: TGTGCCAGCAGCTTCCTAGCGGAGGCCGCGAACACCGGGGAGCTGTTTTTT
CDR3 protein: CASSFLAEAANTGELFF

V gene: TRBV19
clone size: .
D gene: TRBD2
J gene: TRBJ2-5
CDR3 DNA: TGTGCCAGTAGTAGAACTAGCGGGAGGAACCAAGAGACCCAGTACTTC
CDR3 protein: CASSRTSGRNQETQYF

V gene: TRBV20-1
clone size: many
D gene: TRBD2
J gene: TRBJ2-1
CDR3 DNA: TGCAGTGCAACCAACGGACTAGCGGGCTCCTACAATGAGCAGTTCTTC
CDR3 protein: CSATNGLAGSYNEQFF

V gene: TRBV27
clone size: many
D gene: .
J gene: TRBJ2-2
CDR3 DNA: TGTGCCAGCAGTTTAGTGGCAGCAGACACCGGGGAGCTGTTTTTT
CDR3 protein: CASSLVAADTGELFF

V gene: TRBV6-6
clone size: .
D gene: .
J gene: TRBJ2-3
CDR3 DNA: TGTGCCAGCAGTTACGGGGGGGCAGAACTAGCAGTTAGCACAGATACGCAGTATTTT
CDR3 protein: CASSYGGAELAVSTDTQYF

V gene: TRBV9
clone size: few
D gene: .
J gene: TRBJ2-1
CDR3 DNA: TGTGCCAGCAGTCCTGGGGCTAGTACGAATGAGCAGTTCTTC
CDR3 protein: CASSPGASTNEQFF

V gene: TRBV20-1
clone size: many
D gene: .
J gene: TRBJ1-1
CDR3 DNA: TGCAGTGCTGGGACAAGGAGGAATACGAACACTGAAGCTTTCTTT
CDR3 protein: CSAGTRRNTNTEAFF

V gene: TRBV10-3
clone size: many
D gene: .
J gene: TRBJ1-5
CDR3 DNA: TGTGCCATCAGTGCAGGGGCGCTCGGGCAGCCCCAGCATTTT
CDR3 protein: CAISAGALGQPQHF

V gene: TRBV7-6
clone size: .
D gene: .
J gene: TRBJ2-3
CDR3 DNA: TGTGCCAGCAGCTTAGCGGGAGGTCGACCAATCACAGATACGCAGTATTTT
CDR3 protein: CASSLAGGRPITDTQYF

V gene: TRBV9
clone size: few
D gene: .
J gene: TRBJ2-2
CDR3 DNA: TGTGCCAGCAGCGTAAATGTAAGGACCCAGGTCCAGAACACCGGGGAGCTGTTTTTT
CDR3 protein: CASSVNVRTQVQNTGELFF

V gene: TRBV20-1
clone size: many
D gene: TRBD1
J gene: TRBJ2-3
CDR3 DNA: TGCAGTGCTAAAGGGACAGGTTCAGATACGCAGTATTTT
CDR3 protein: CSAKGTGSDTQYF

V gene: TRBV2
clone size: many
D gene: TRBD2
J gene: TRBJ2-1
CDR3 DNA: TGTGCCAGTCCTCTTCGGGCGGGAGGAAACAATGAGCAGTTCTTC
CDR3 protein: CASPLRAGGNNEQFF

V gene: TRBV20-1
clone size: few
D gene: TRBD1
J gene: TRBJ1-4
CDR3 DNA: TGCAGTGCTAGGGGACAGGCAGCTAATGAAAAACTGTTTTTT
CDR3 protein: CSARGQAANEKLFF

V gene: TRBV7-2
clone size: many
D gene: .
J gene: TRBJ2-4
CDR3 DNA: TGTGCCAGCAGCTTGGATGGAAACATTCAGTACTTC
CDR3 protein: CASSLDGNIQYF

V gene: TRBV20-1
clone size: many
D gene: TRBD1
J gene: TRBJ2-3
CDR3 DNA: TGCAGTGCTAGGGGACAGGGGGCGCTGACAGATACGCAGTATTTT
CDR3 protein: CSARGQGALTDTQYF

V gene: TRBV6-4
clone size: .
D gene: .
J gene: TRBJ1-2
CDR3 DNA: TGTGCCAGCAGCAACAGACCCGCTTACGGCGGCTACACCTTC
CDR3 protein: CASSNRPAYGGYTF

V gene: TRBV29-1
clone size: once
D gene: .
J gene: TRBJ1-1
CDR3 DNA: TGCAGCGTGAGATACAGGAACACTGAAGCTTTCTTT
CDR3 protein: CSVRYRNTEAFF

V gene: TRBV20-1
clone size: .
D gene: TRBD1
J gene: TRBJ2-7
CDR3 DNA: TGCAGTGCGATGGACAGGGGGCGCTCCTACGAGCAGTACTTC
CDR3 protein: CSAMDRGRSYEQYF

V gene: TRBV20-1
clone size: many
D gene: TRBD2
J gene: TRBJ2-7
CDR3 DNA: TGCAGTGCTTATAGCGGGAGGGTACCCTACGAGCAGTACTTC
CDR3 protein: CSAYSGRVPYEQYF

V gene: TRBV7-9
clone size: many
D gene: .
J gene: TRBJ2-7
CDR3 DNA: TGTGCCAGCAGCTTAGGCAGGTCGGGGGACCGAACCTACGAGCAGTACTTC
CDR3 protein: CASSLGRSGDRTYEQYF

V gene: TRBV20-1
clone size: few
D gene: .
J gene: TRBJ2-7
CDR3 DNA: TGCAGTGCTAGAGACCTCAGACCGCTCTCCTACGAGCAGTACTTC
CDR3 protein: CSARDLRPLSYEQYF

V gene: TRBV6-5
clone size: many
D gene: TRBD2
J gene: TRBJ2-1
CDR3 DNA: TGTGCCAGCAGTTACTCAGGCGGGAGTAATGAGCAGTTCTTC
CDR3 protein: CASSYSGGSNEQFF

V gene: TRBV9
clone size: many
D gene: TRBD2
J gene: TRBJ2-2
CDR3 DNA: TGTGCCAGCACTAGGGGACTAGCGGGAGACACCGGGGAGCTGTTTTTT
CDR3 protein: CASTRGLAGDTGELFF

V gene: TRBV4-1
clone size: many
D gene: .
J gene: TRBJ1-1
CDR3 DNA: TGCGCCAGCAGCCAAGATTGGGTGAACACTGAAGCTTTCTTT
CDR3 protein: CASSQDWVNTEAFF

V gene: TRBV24-1
clone size: many
D gene: .
J gene: TRBJ2-1
CDR3 DNA: TGTGCCACCAGTGATTCAGGAGTTTACGGCCCAGACAATGAGCAGTTCTTC
CDR3 protein: CATSDSGVYGPDNEQFF

V gene: TRBV6-5
clone size: many
D gene: .
J gene: TRBJ2-2
CDR3 DNA: TGTGCCACGCAGATCGGGACTGCGGACACCGGGGAGCTGTTTTTT
CDR3 protein: CATQIGTADTGELFF

V gene: TRBV20-1
clone size: many
D gene: TRBD2
J gene: TRBJ2-3
CDR3 DNA: TGCAGTGCTAGAGCCCCAGCGGGAGGGCCGGATACGCAGTATTTT
CDR3 protein: CSARAPAGGPDTQYF

V gene: TRBV7-9
clone size: many
D gene: TRBD1
J gene: TRBJ1-5
CDR3 DNA: TGTGCCAGCACCCAGGGGGACATTAGCAATCAGCCCCAGCATTTT
CDR3 protein: CASTQGDISNQPQHF

V gene: TRBV6-5
clone size: .
D gene: .
J gene: TRBJ2-7
CDR3 DNA: TGTGCCAGCAGTTCCCAGGGTCGGGCCTACGAGCTGTACTTC
CDR3 protein: CASSSQGRAYELYF

V gene: TRBV6-2/TRBV6-3
clone size: many
D gene: TRBD2
J gene: TRBJ2-7
CDR3 DNA: TGTGCCAGCAGTTTGGGTAGCGGGATCGACGAGCAGTACTTC
CDR3 protein: CASSLGSGIDEQYF

V gene: TRBV7-2
clone size: many
D gene: TRBD1
J gene: TRBJ2-7
CDR3 DNA: TGTGCCAGCAGCATACGGACAGGGATCTACGAGCAGTACTTC
CDR3 protein: CASSIRTGIYEQYF

V gene: TRBV12-3/TRBV12-4
clone size: many
D gene: TRBD2
J gene: TRBJ2-1
CDR3 DNA: TGTGCCAGCAGCCCCGGCAGACAGGGGACTAGCGGAAGACCGTTCTTC
CDR3 protein: CASSPGRQGTSGRPFF